This T cell receptor beta chain derives from a study of T cell repertoires in cytomegalovirus infection. Points on this clonotype: Its antigen is unknown.

V shed 0 bases and J 2 bases; nucleotides not matched to a gene: 3. CDR1 is SGHRS, CDR2 YFSETQ, per germline. CDR3 length: 15 amino acids. TCRdb reprocessed the reads via MiXCR and lists one record per CDR3 protein. The sample includes about 310,000 distinct CDR3 sequences, about 25% seen only once; the top ten take 10% to 15%. Sequencing used cultured PBMCs, obtained from culture after CMV antigen stimulation. V and J are TRBV5-1 and TRBJ1-1, with 8 bases matching TRBD1. The clonotype comes from a human donor in good health (CMV status not recorded). Some clones in this sample may be carry-over from other donors' samples. In DNA form, the CDR3 reads TGCGCCAGCAGCTTGGACGGACAGGGTAACACTGAAGCTTTCTTT. It specifies CASSLDGQGNTEAFF.